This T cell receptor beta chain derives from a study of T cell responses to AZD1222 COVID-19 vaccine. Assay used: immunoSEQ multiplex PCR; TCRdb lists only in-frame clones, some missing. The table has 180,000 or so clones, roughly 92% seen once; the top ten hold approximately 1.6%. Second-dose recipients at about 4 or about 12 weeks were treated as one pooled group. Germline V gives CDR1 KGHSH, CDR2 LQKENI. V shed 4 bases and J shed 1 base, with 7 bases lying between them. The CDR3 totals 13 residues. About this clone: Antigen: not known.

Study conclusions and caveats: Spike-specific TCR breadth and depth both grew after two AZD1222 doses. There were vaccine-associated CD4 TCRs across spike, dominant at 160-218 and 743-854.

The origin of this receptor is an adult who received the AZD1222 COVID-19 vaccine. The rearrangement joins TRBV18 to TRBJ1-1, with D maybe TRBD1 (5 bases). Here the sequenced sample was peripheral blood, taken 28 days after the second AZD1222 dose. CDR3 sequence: CASSQGTNTEAFF. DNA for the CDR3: TGTGCCAGCTCACAGGGGACGAACACTGAAGCTTTCTTT.